The sequence of this TCR beta chain was determined in a study of shared clonotypes between healthy human individuals. The CDR3 is made up of 13 amino acids. Germline V gene sequence: CDR1 MNHEY, CDR2 SMNVEV (reference sequence). Trimming left V 2 bases short and J 1 base short, with 5 bases between. As for this clone: Different DNA sequences within this sample yield the same CDR3.

The table came from immunoSEQ multiplex PCR; TCRdb's copy has only in-frame clones and leaves some out. This repertoire shows millions of clones, approximately 92% found once; its top ten account for about 0.13%. The J gene is TRBJ1-1, the V gene TRBV27; D unresolved. The material sequenced was naive CD4+ T cells sorted from blood. Subset defined: CD45RA+ positively selected. This receptor was taken from a man aged 18 to 29 in good health. The CDR3 region is CASSLKENTEAFF. The CDR3 DNA reads as TGTGCCAGCAGTTTAAAGGAGAACACTGAAGCTTTCTTT.